These 23 T cell receptor beta chains were all obtained from the same sample, sequenced in a study of type 1 regulatory T cells. TCRdb fed the reads into MiXCR, producing one record per CDR3 protein. Here the sample spans 65,000 to 80,000 distinct CDR3 sequences, more than 20% being singletons. Study results and caveats: Compared with non-type 1 regulatory T cells, type 1 regulatory T cells showed a more restricted TCR repertoire.

These receptors are not linked to any known antigen. Material: cultured type 1 regulatory T (Tr1) cells, either the whole culture or a sorted fraction (not recorded which). Receptors originate from a human donor in good health.

A single count supports this clonotype. The chain joins TRBV14 to TRBJ2-7; D is undetermined. The V and J ends lost 0 bases and 10 bases respectively, with 10 bases between them. The length of the CDR3 is 12 residues. Germline V CDR1 and CDR2: SGHDN, FVKESK. The DNA for the CDR3 is TGTGCCAGCAGCCAAGAACTCGGCTCCCAGTACTTC. This sequence encodes CASSQELGSQYF. Combining the CDR3 with reference TRBV14 and TRBJ2-7 gives the whole variable domain EAGVTQFPSHSVIEKGQTVTLRCDPISGHDNLYWYRRVMGKEIKFLLHFVKESKQDESGMPNNRFLAERTGGTYSTLKVQPAELEDSGVYFCASSQELGSQYFGPGTRLTVT.

This clonotype has more than one count but fewer than ten. The chain employs TRBV5-6 and TRBJ1-2, with 7 bases that match TRBD1. The CDR3 is 13 amino acids. Trimming cost V 4 bases and J 8 bases; bases outside gene matches: 8. From germline, CDR1 is SGHDT and CDR2 YYEEEE. CDR3 in amino acids: CASSMDRTRGYTF. CDR3 in DNA: TGTGCCAGCAGCATGGACAGGACTCGGGGCTACACCTTC.

This clonotype was counted a few times. This sequence joins TRBV24-1 and TRBJ1-2; tentatively, D is TRBD1 (5 bases). With 6 bases removed from V and 6 bases from J, the gap between germline ends came to 10 bases. Germline V CDR1 and CDR2: KGHDR, SFDVKD. The CDR3 loop spans 12 amino acids. DNA for the CDR3: TGTGCCACCAGTAAAGACAGAAATGGCTACACCTTC. Its translation: CATSKDRNGYTF.

V is TRBV20-1 and J is TRBJ1-3; maybe TRBD1 (6 bases). Germline V lookup: CDR1 DFQATT, CDR2 SNEGSKA (reference sequence). V was pared by 6 bases and J by 7 bases, with 13 bases between. The CDR3 sequence is 12 residues long. The CDR3 reads CSAPEQGNTIYF. The CDR3 nucleotides read TGCAGTGCCCCGGAGCAGGGGAACACCATATATTTT.

This clonotype has a handful of counts. The chain combines TRBV3-1 with TRBJ1-1, with a weak D call TRBD1 (5 bases). V was shortened by 0 bases and J by 1 base, with 6 bases between the two germline ends. This CDR3 has 14 amino acids. Germline CDR1 LGHDT, CDR2 YNNKEL (reference sequence). CDR3 sequence (DNA): TGTGCCAGCAGCCAAGAGGGGGAGAACACTGAAGCTTTCTTT. Protein product: CASSQEGENTEAFF.

This clonotype was seen only a few times. This rearrangement joins TRBV5-1 to TRBJ2-3; possibly TRBD1 or TRBD2 for D (5 bases each). The germline V and J ends were trimmed by 7 bases and 4 bases, with 13 bases remaining between them. The CDR3 loop spans 13 amino acids. Germline V gene data show CDR1 as SGHRS and CDR2 as YFSETQ. The CDR3 is CASARRGADTQYF. DNA for the CDR3: TGCGCCAGCGCGCGAAGGGGAGCAGATACGCAGTATTTT.

This clonotype showed up just a few times. The V and J genes are TRBV29-1 and TRBJ2-7, with a possible D match to TRBD2 (6 bases). Germline CDR1 is SQVTM and CDR2 is ANQGSEA. Trimming removed 6 bases from V and 2 bases from J, with 14 bases in between. This CDR3 contains 13 residues. In DNA, the CDR3 is TGCAGCGTGGCCGGGACTCCTACCTACGAGCAGTACTTC. Its protein product is CSVAGTPTYEQYF.

V usage is TRBV18 and J usage is TRBJ1-1; D is unresolved. V was clipped by 5 bases and J by 3 bases, with 10 bases between them. The CDR3 consists of 13 residues. The germline V gene has CDR1 KGHSH and CDR2 LQKENI. The CDR3 here is CASSTGFDTEAFF. CDR3 coding DNA: TGTGCCAGCTCAACCGGTTTCGACACTGAAGCTTTCTTT.

V and J are TRBV19 and TRBJ1-5, with 7 bases fitting TRBD1. The CDR3 extends over 18 amino acids. The germline gives CDR1 LNHDA, CDR2 SQIVND (reference sequence). The junction had 12 bases not matched to a gene; V was cut back by 0 bases and J by 4 bases. The CDR3 DNA follows: TGTGCCAGTAGTATAGACTTCAGGCGCAGGGGGTCAAATCAGCCCCAGCATTTT. Its protein product is CASSIDFRRRGSNQPQHF.

The table lists this clonotype with a few counts. This chain links TRBV5-1 with TRBJ1-2, with 8 positions matching TRBD1. CDR1 and CDR2 from the germline V gene are SGHRS and YFSETQ. CDR3 length equals 16 residues. The junction had 10 bases not matched to a gene; V was cut back by 0 bases and J by 6 bases. In DNA, the CDR3 is TGCGCCAGCAGCTTGGCTTGGACAGGGAAGTTGGATGGCTACACCTTC. Translated, it gives CASSLAWTGKLDGYTF.

This clonotype came up a few times. The chain recombines TRBV11-2 with TRBJ1-1; a weak D match, TRBD1 (5 bases). With 6 bases removed from V and 1 base from J, the gap between germline ends came to 12 bases. From germline, CDR1 is SGHAT and CDR2 FQNNGV. The length of the CDR3 is 14 residues. CDR3 residues: CASSLIGGNTEAFF. The CDR3 nucleotides are TGTGCCAGCAGTCTTATCGGGGGGAACACTGAAGCTTTCTTT.

The CDR3 DNA reads as TGTGCCAGCAGTGTGGGACAGGGAATGGAAAAACTGTTTTTT. Residues: CASSVGQGMEKLFF. This chain links TRBV6-1 with TRBJ1-4, with 9 bases fitting TRBD1. The V and J ends lost 4 bases and 8 bases, in that order; junction bases with no gene match: 5. The length of the CDR3 is 14 residues. Germline V gives CDR1 MNHNS, CDR2 SASEGT.

The chain joins TRBV29-1 to TRBJ1-2, with D perhaps matching TRBD1 (5 bases). The CDR3 is made up of 13 amino acids. The germline V gene encodes CDR1 SQVTM and CDR2 ANQGSEA. The V end was cut by 0 bases, the J end by 5 bases, with 10 bases between. The CDR3 loop is CSVEDVQGYGYTF. The CDR3, as DNA: TGCAGCGTTGAAGACGTTCAGGGTTATGGCTACACCTTC. The full variable domain, its missing parts supplied by reference TRBV29-1 and TRBJ1-2, is SAVISQKPSRDICQRGTSLTIQCQVDSQVTMMFWYRQQPGQSLTLIATANQGSEATYESGFVIDKFPISRPNLTFSTLTVSNMSPEDSSIYLCSVEDVQGYGYTFGSGTRLTVV.

The genes are TRBV5-1 and TRBJ2-3; no definite D call. The CDR3 is 13 residues long. V lost 4 bases to trimming and J lost 0 bases, with 6 bases between them. Germline V lookup: CDR1 SGHRS, CDR2 YFSETQ. The CDR3 reads CASSGPSTDTQYF. CDR3 bases: TGCGCCAGCAGCGGACCTAGCACAGATACGCAGTATTTT.

In regard to this clonotype: Germline and junction disagree at one end, which may indicate a read error. J is TRBJ1-2 and V is TRBV19; D is unresolved. CDR3 size: 12 residues. The germline V gene has CDR1 LNHDA and CDR2 SQIVND (reference sequence). Written as DNA, the CDR3 is TGTGCCAGTACTATAGGCAGCTATGGCTACACCTTC. Protein product: CASTIGSYGYTF.

The rearrangement uses TRBV7-9 and TRBJ1-6, with TRBD1 as a possible D gene (5 bases). Germline CDR1 and CDR2: SEHNR and FQNEAQ (reference sequence). V dropped 3 bases and J dropped 7 bases, with 19 bases sitting between them. This CDR3 has 17 residues. CDR3 bases: TGTGCCAGCAGCTTTTTTGCAGGGTCTCGAGAGAATTCACCCCTCCACTTT. Residues: CASSFFAGSRENSPLHF.

This clonotype appeared a few times. The genes are TRBV7-2 and TRBJ1-1, with D hard to call. The V and J ends lost 11 bases and 0 bases respectively, with 13 bases between them. CDR3 length: 13 residues. Germline loops: CDR1 SGHTA, CDR2 FQGNSA. Here the CDR3 reads CAVTSRMNTEAFF. CDR3 in DNA: TGTGCCGTTACATCTCGGATGAACACTGAAGCTTTCTTT.

This clonotype was seen only a few times. CDR3 amino acids: CSAFAGQGPNEQYF. The CDR3 DNA reads as TGCAGTGCTTTCGCCGGACAGGGCCCAAACGAGCAGTACTTC. The V call is TRBV20-1, the J call TRBJ2-7; 8 nucleotides agree with TRBD1. V shed 5 bases and J 5 bases; nucleotides not matched to a gene: 11. The CDR3 contains 14 residues. Germline values: CDR1 DFQATT, CDR2 SNEGSKA (reference sequence).

The chain uses TRBV20-1 and TRBJ1-5; 10 bases fit TRBD1. CDR1 is DFQATT and CDR2 is SNEGSKA in the germline V gene (reference sequence). J lost 9 bases, V lost 6 bases, and 11 bases had no gene match. The CDR3 spans 14 residues. The CDR3 region is CSAISGQGLRPQHF. In nucleotides, the CDR3 is TGCAGTGCAATCTCGGGACAGGGGCTTCGGCCCCAGCATTTT.

The chain is built from TRBV7-6 and TRBJ2-5; D is undetermined. The germline V and J ends were trimmed by 5 bases and 5 bases, with 6 bases remaining between them. This CDR3 comprises 11 residues. From germline, CDR1 is SGHVS and CDR2 FNYEAQ. The CDR3 DNA sequence: TGTGCCAGCAGCCGAGAGGAGACCCAGTACTTC. Amino acid sequence: CASSREETQYF.

This clonotype was seen a few times. The gene calls are TRBV2 and TRBJ2-5; D might be TRBD1 (6 bases). The CDR3 has 13 amino acids. Trimming shortened V by 6 bases and J by 1 base, and 9 bases separated the two germline ends. Germline V lookup: CDR1 SNHLY, CDR2 FYNNEI. In DNA form, the CDR3 reads TGTGCCAGCAGAGGACAGCCCCAAGAGACCCAGTACTTC. It translates to CASRGQPQETQYF. Full variable domain (rest looked up from reference TRBV2 and TRBJ2-5): EPEVTQTPSHQVTQMGQEVILRCVPISNHLYFYWYRQILGQKVEFLVSFYNNEISEKSEIFDDQFSVERPDGSNFTLKIRSTKLEDSAMYFCASRGQPQETQYFGPGTRLLVL.

This CDR3 is CSARGQNQPQHF. The DNA of the CDR3 is TGCAGTGCTAGAGGGCAGAATCAGCCCCAGCATTTT. The gene calls are TRBV20-1 and TRBJ1-5; D ambiguous. This CDR3 is built from 12 residues. V lost 1 base to trimming and J lost 4 bases, with 5 bases between them. Per the germline V gene, CDR1 is DFQATT and CDR2 is SNEGSKA (reference sequence).

V is TRBV28 and J is TRBJ2-3; D not resolved. The CDR3 is 13 amino acids. V lost 8 bases to trimming and J lost 2 bases, with 11 bases between them. Germline CDR1 is MDHEN and CDR2 is SYDVKM. This CDR3 reads CASSPPSTDTQYF. The CDR3 region has the DNA TGTGCCAGCTCACCACCCTCCACAGATACGCAGTATTTT.